Listed here is a single TCR beta chain. This receptor's antigen is unknown. Base qualities are not recorded, but no much larger clone differs from it by a single base. This sample was included in a study of regulatory T cells in long-lasting Graves disease (dated by TCRdb to the early 2020s). In terms of the full investigation: Persistent Graves' disease was defined as persistently positive TSH receptor autoantibodies together with antithyroid drug treatment for over 5 years. Persistent Graves' disease patients were compared with newly diagnosed Graves' disease patients by peripheral blood TCR sequencing and RNA sequencing. The study was registered as a clinical trial and conducted in China. TCR sequencing covered some 13 persistent and around 20 newly diagnosed Graves' disease patients, 33 samples in total. Persistent Graves' disease patients in the clinical cohort had taken antithyroid drugs for around 11 years on average. Broad study findings and their caveats: Lower TCR Shannon entropy and fewer highly expanded clones were observed in persistent Graves' disease patients than in newly diagnosed patients, which suggested clonal expansion. Only the TCR beta chain was sequenced and analyzed. Only peripheral blood was studied, because thyroid tissue, the primary lesion, was inaccessible. TRBV28, TRBJ1-2 and TRBJ2-5 were preferentially used in persistent disease, while TRBV20-1 and TRBJ2-1 were favored in newly diagnosed disease. More public clonotypes were shared among persistent patients (under 3,000) than among newly diagnosed patients (966). The authors noted that the small sample size was a limitation that may lower accuracy.

The protocol used for the library was multiplex PCR. Sequencing used an Illumina HiSeq 4000. CDR3 regions were amplified by Arm-PCR with iRepertoire HTBI primers to construct TCR beta libraries. Before sequencing, the PCR products went through gel purification. The authors' analysis ran thus. A total of fewer than 70 TRBV and 14 TRBJ segments were identified across samples and were used for gene usage analysis of CDR3 amino acid clonotypes. COPE and FqMerger were used to merge the filtered high-quality paired reads into contigs. BLAST was used to align contigs to the IMGT TRBV, TRBD and TRBJ reference genes, and CDR3 was defined following IMGT. Highly expanded clones were defined as clonotypes with a frequency above 0.1%. Repertoire diversity was measured by Shannon entropy, and V-J evenness by the Gini coefficient. Clonotypes shared by more than one individual were considered public. TCRdb passed the public sequencing reads through fastp at Q25 and MiXCR, retaining productive beta sequences. Every entry covers one CDR3 protein and lists the most common genes and DNA from its rows. The V and J calls were not made by the authors but by TCRdb's processing. A total of around 460,000 distinct CDR3 sequences appear in this sample, about 22% of them only once. 7.1% of the sample is taken by the ten largest.

Deletion took 5 bases off V and 2 bases off J, with a span of 13 bases between the germline ends. Per the germline V gene (reference sequence), DFQATT is the CDR1 and SNEGSKA is the CDR2. Including cysteine and phenylalanine, the CDR3 has 14 amino acids. Only the CDR3 DNA is retained, 42 bases long and in frame from the first base. According to the study, the label for this sample's time point signals: persistent/refractory GD, antithyroid drugs over 5 years with positive TRAb. For both TCR sequencing and RNA sequencing, RNA was extracted from PBMCs using TRIzol. Graves' disease was diagnosed according to American Thyroid Association guidelines. The patients came from an endocrinology department in Xi'an, China. Each patient gave about 10 milliliters of peripheral blood, collected in an EDTA anticoagulant tube. Ficoll Paque Plus density gradient separation was used to isolate PBMCs, and no further T cell sorting was done. An Agilent 2100 Bioanalyzer and agarose gel were used to check RNA quality, and a NanoDrop 2000 was used to measure RNA concentration.

The source is a female donor with Graves disease. The chain was built from TRBV20-1 and TRBJ2-1; no D gene is confidently identified. Sequenced here: peripheral blood mononuclear cells (PBMCs), sampled when the disease was refractory, from a patient treated with antithyroid drugs. The sequence in DNA is TGCAGTGCTTACAGACTTTTGCCCTACAATGAGCAGTTCTTC. Its product reads: CSAYRLLPYNEQFF.